One sample yielded the 5 T cell receptor beta chains listed below, sequenced in a study of cytomegalovirus exposure and HLA in healthy donors (dated by TCRdb to the late 2010s). Preparation of the library involved the immunoSEQ multiplex PCR assay. For the multiplex PCR, a mixture combining 60 forward primers for TCR Vbeta segments and 13 reverse primers for TCR Jbeta segments was used. Not all clones reach the TCRdb copy of this immuneACCESS table, which keeps in-frame sequences only. Checked studies attribute under half of the gap to unresolved V genes and leave the rest unexplained. The sample table shows some 190,000 clones, and about 82% are seen once. Clones ranked in the top ten supply under 2% of the sample. Specimen: PBMCs. These receptors all come from a woman in her thirties in good health and CMV-seronegative.

The chain links TRBV6-5 to TRBJ1-3; perhaps TRBD1 as D (6 bases). This CDR3 spans 15 amino acids. The germline V gene encodes CDR1 MNHEY and CDR2 SVGAGI. V lost 6 bases to trimming and J lost 0 bases, with 12 bases between them. CDR3 amino acids: CASSRTVLSGNTIYF. The CDR3 region has the DNA TGTGCCAGCAGCAGGACAGTCCTCTCTGGAAACACCATATATTTT.

This clone came up a few times. This chain links TRBV7-3 with TRBJ2-3; 8 nucleotides agree with TRBD2. Per germline, CDR1 SGHTA and CDR2 FQGTGA. This CDR3 contains 15 residues. J lost 0 bases, V lost 5 bases, and 4 bases had no gene match. As DNA, the CDR3 is TGTGCCAGCAGCACCGCGGGGGGAAGCACAGATACGCAGTATTTT. This codes for CASSTAGGSTDTQYF.

V usage is TRBV19 and J usage is TRBJ2-5; TRBD2 might be the D (6 bases). V gave up 8 bases and J gave up 4 bases, with 17 bases separating them. The CDR3 totals 14 residues. Per germline, CDR1 LNHDA and CDR2 SQIVND (reference sequence). The CDR3 nucleotides read TGTGCCAGTCAACCCGGCGGGGTGCCAGAGACCCAGTACTTC. This encodes CASQPGGVPETQYF. Filled out from reference TRBV19 and TRBJ2-5, the complete variable domain reads DGGITQSPKYLFRKEGQNVTLSCEQNLNHDAMYWYRQDPGQGLRLIYYSQIVNDFQKGDIAEGYSVSREKKESFPLTVTSAQKNPTAFYLCASQPGGVPETQYFGPGTRLLVL.

The rearrangement links TRBV27 to TRBJ1-3, with a weak D call TRBD1 (5 bases). This CDR3 is built from 14 residues. V gave up 4 bases and J gave up 4 bases, with 11 bases separating them. Looked up from germline, CDR1 is MNHEY and CDR2 is SMNVEV (reference sequence). This CDR3 is CASSSPGYGNTIYF. CDR3 in DNA: TGTGCCAGCAGTTCTCCAGGGTACGGAAACACCATATATTTT.

This chain uses TRBV5-6 with TRBJ1-1, with a weak D call TRBD1 (6 bases). The V gene lost 2 bases and the J gene lost 5 bases, with 13 bases spanning the gap. This CDR3 has 14 amino acids. Germline CDR1 reads SGHDT; CDR2 reads YYEEEE. CDR3: CASSFTGRETEAFF. DNA for the CDR3: TGTGCCAGCAGCTTTACAGGGAGGGAAACTGAAGCTTTCTTT.